A single sample is the source of the 11 T cell receptor beta chains below, sequenced in a study of tumor-infiltrating lymphocytes in primary liver carcinoma. Using a constant-region primer together with ProtoScript II reverse transcriptase, TCR beta cDNA was made from about 500 ng of total RNA. Slightly modified ARM-PCR served as the procedure for the TCR beta libraries. These libraries came from three rounds of nested multiplex PCR. Investigators reported that the first two PCR rounds, at around 11 cycles each, used TRBV1-TRBV30 forward primers with a C-beta reverse primer. TCRdb re-analysed the multiplex PCR reads in MiXCR, keeping a single row per CDR3 protein. Here the sample spans just over 300,000 distinct CDR3 sequences, approximately 58% being singletons. Blood RNA was derived from unsorted whole blood, and germline DNA was extracted too. Input material: peripheral blood. All receptors come from a woman in her twenties or thirties with primary liver carcinoma and hepatitis B virus infection.

The CDR3 loop reads CASSATQTSGRMRTGELFF. The CDR3 DNA is TGTGCCAGCAGTGCCACCCAGACTAGCGGGAGGATGCGCACCGGGGAGCTGTTTTTT. The chain combines TRBV28 with TRBJ2-2; 13 nucleotides agree with TRBD2. V lost 5 bases and J lost 4; bases outside the gene matches: 13. The length of the CDR3 is 19 residues. Germline lookup yields CDR1 MDHEN and CDR2 SYDVKM.

In the case of this clonotype: A read error may be the cause here, since a much bigger clone is one base away. The chain joins TRBV12-3 or TRBV12-4 to TRBJ2-5, with D possibly matching TRBD1 (6 bases). Trimming removed 6 bases at V and 2 bases at J, with 16 bases between. The CDR3 runs to 15 residues. The CDR3 sequence is CASRRTWTDQETQYF. In DNA, the CDR3 is TGTGCCAGCAGACGGACCTGGACAGATCAAGAGACCCAGTACTTC.

The rearrangement links TRBV29-1 to TRBJ2-2, with 7 bases identical to TRBD1. Losses at the gene ends were 4 bases for V and 5 bases for J; bases not matched to a gene: 7. The CDR3 is 14 residues long. CDR1 is SQVTM, CDR2 ANQGSEA, per germline. The CDR3 protein is CSVGTGWETGELFF. Written as DNA, the CDR3 is TGCAGCGTTGGGACAGGTTGGGAGACCGGGGAGCTGTTTTTT.

This clonotype was observed a few times. This sequence joins TRBV6-5 and TRBJ2-1; no clear D gene. The germline CDR1 and CDR2 sequences are MNHEY and SVGAGI. This CDR3 spans 18 amino acids. V lost 7 bases and J 0 bases, leaving 22 bases between the germline ends. DNA of the CDR3: TGTGCCAGCAAAGGTTACTTCAAATCCCAGAGCTCCTACAATGAGCAGTTCTTC. Its translation: CASKGYFKSQSSYNEQFF.

This clonotype occurred many times. The chain employs TRBV29-1 and TRBJ1-1; 9 nucleotides line up with TRBD1. Looked up from germline, CDR1 is SQVTM and CDR2 is ANQGSEA. V shed 4 bases, J shed 5 bases, and the junction held 5 bases outside the gene matches. CDR3 size: 13 residues. CDR3: CSVVGQGLTEAFF. In DNA form, the CDR3 reads TGCAGCGTTGTGGGACAGGGTTTAACTGAAGCTTTCTTT.

Concerning this clonotype itself: The CDR3 does not end in the conserved phenylalanine or tryptophan, so this is likely a read error. The V gene is TRBV11-1, the J gene TRBJ2-5, with 9 nucleotides matching TRBD1. The CDR3 is made up of 15 amino acids. The germline V gene encodes CDR1 SGHAT and CDR2 FQDESV (reference sequence). Unmatched junction bases numbered 7, after V lost 4 bases and J lost 4 bases. CDR3 nucleotides: TGTGCCAGCAGCTCATCGGGACAGGGAGGAGAGACCCAGTACGTC. Protein: CASSSSGQGGETQYV.

Turning to this clonotype: With a much larger clone just one base away, this may be a read error. The CDR3 region is CASSYTTALDTEAFF. CDR3 bases: TGTGCCAGCAGTTACACGACAGCCCTGGACACTGAAGCTTTCTTT. The chain employs TRBV6-6 and TRBJ1-1; tentative D call: TRBD1 (5 bases). Germline CDR1 and CDR2: MNHNY and SVGAGI (reference sequence). The CDR3 has 15 amino acids. V was shortened by 2 bases and J by 3 bases, with 13 bases between the two germline ends.

This clonotype was recorded many times. The DNA of the CDR3 is TGTGCCAGCAGCTTAGGTGCTAGCGGGGTATACAATGAGCAGTTCTTC. Its protein product is CASSLGASGVYNEQFF. The rearrangement links TRBV11-3 to TRBJ2-1, with 9 bases lining up with TRBD2. Trimming at V came to 1 base and at J to 4 bases, leaving 5 bases not matched to a gene. In germline, CDR1 is SGHNT, CDR2 YENEEA. The CDR3 contains 16 residues. The full variable domain, completed using reference TRBV11-3 and TRBJ2-1, is EAGVVQSPRYKIIEKKQPVAFWCNPISGHNTLYWYLQNLGQGPELLIRYENEEAVDDSQLPKDRFSAERLKGVDSTLKIQPAELGDSAVYLCASSLGASGVYNEQFFGPGTRLTVL.

The gene calls are TRBV7-9 and TRBJ1-2; no clear D gene. The CDR3 consists of 12 residues. Germline V CDR1 and CDR2: SEHNR, FQNEAQ (reference sequence). V lost 2 bases to trimming and J lost 8 bases, with 9 bases between them. The CDR3 region has the DNA TGTGCCAGCAGCTTAAACGAGGGCGGCTACACCTTC. Translation: CASSLNEGGYTF.

This clonotype has just a few counts. The chain links TRBV14 to TRBJ2-7; tentatively, D is TRBD1 (6 bases). Germline loops: CDR1 SGHDN, CDR2 FVKESK. The V and J ends lost 4 bases and 4 bases respectively, with 14 bases between them. CDR3 length equals 14 residues. The CDR3 loop reads CASSRDGQIYEQYF. DNA for the CDR3: TGTGCCAGCAGCCGCGACGGACAGATTTACGAGCAGTACTTC.

The chain is built from TRBV13 and TRBJ2-6; tentative D call: TRBD2 (7 bases). The CDR3 sequence is 16 residues long. Germline V gene sequence: CDR1 PRHDT, CDR2 FYEKMQ (reference sequence). The ends were cut back, 4 bases at V and 6 bases at J, with 16 bases in the middle. CDR3 in amino acids: CASSSEGGSEANVLTF. The CDR3 DNA reads as TGTGCCAGCAGCTCAGAGGGGGGGAGTGAGGCCAACGTCCTGACTTTC.